This T cell receptor beta chain was captured in a study of blood T cell repertoires in COVID-19. Background on the study: From the United States, Italy and Spain came samples of acute and convalescent COVID-19. The cDNA or gDNA used as material had been derived from T cells, B-cell-depleted T cells, or PBMCs.

Authors' processing steps: Reference gene primer amplification in the assay estimated nucleated cell counts. The assay was immunoSEQ multiplex PCR, and TCRdb's table has in-frame clones only and misses some. The V and J calls and clone size come from that table; D and trimming were worked out from the DNA. The repertoire consists of just under 150,000 clones, with about nine tenths occurring once and the leading ten covering nearly 0.95%. Per the germline V gene, CDR1 is MNHEY and CDR2 is SMNVEV (reference sequence). V was cut by 4 bases and J by 6 bases, with 13 bases left in between. The CDR3 extends over 13 amino acids.

The TCR originated in a woman aged 45-65 years with acute or convalescent COVID-19. This chain uses TRBV27 with TRBJ2-7; no clear D gene. What was sequenced was peripheral blood. The CDR3 loop reads CASSSQVVPEQYF. CDR3 sequence (DNA): TGTGCCAGCAGTTCCCAGGTAGTCCCCGAGCAGTACTTC.